The clone carrying this T cell receptor (beta chain) came up many times. The V end was cut by 1 base, the J end by 1 base, with 8 bases between. Looked up from germline, CDR1 is SGHVS and CDR2 is FQNEAQ. This CDR3 is built from 14 residues. The sample belongs to a study of T cell repertoires in cytomegalovirus infection. MiXCR, run by TCRdb on the reads, gives a single entry per CDR3 protein. The table lists roughly 600,000 distinct CDR3 sequences, 20% to 30% of them singletons. The receptor comes from a human donor in good health (CMV status not recorded). Some clones in this sample may be carry-over from other donors' samples. V gene TRBV7-8 combines with J gene TRBJ2-7; D call uncertain. Sequences were obtained from CD8+ T cells from PBMCs. This CDR3 reads CASSLGAYSYEQYF. The DNA of the CDR3 is TGTGCCAGCAGCTTAGGGGCCTATTCCTACGAGCAGTACTTC. Combining the CDR3 with reference TRBV7-8 and TRBJ2-7 gives the whole variable domain GAGVSQSPRYKVAKRGQDVALRCDPISGHVSLFWYQQALGQGPEFLTYFQNEAQLDKSGLPSDRFFAERPEGSVSTLKIQRTQQEDSAVYLCASSLGAYSYEQYFGPGTRLTVT.